These 19 T cell receptor beta chains came from one sample sequenced in a study of cytomegalovirus exposure and HLA in healthy donors. The PCR had 60 Vbeta and 13 Jbeta primers. Sequencing was performed with immunoSEQ multiplex PCR; in TCRdb, only in-frame clones are kept and a portion is missing. The sample includes about 200,000 clones, more than 65% of them seen just once. The sample consisted of PBMCs. The receptors originated from a man aged 45-65 years in good health and CMV-seronegative.

The chain carries TRBV7-2 and TRBJ2-7, with D possibly TRBD1 on 6 matching bases. CDR3 size: 14 residues. Per the germline V gene, CDR1 is SGHTA and CDR2 is FQGNSA. V was pared by 5 bases and J by 0 bases, with 11 bases between. The CDR3 bases are TGTGCCAGCAGCCCGAACAGGGCCTCCTACGAGCAGTACTTC. This sequence encodes CASSPNRASYEQYF.

V gene TRBV6-5 combines with J gene TRBJ2-7; unclear D gene. Germline CDR1 reads MNHEY; CDR2 reads SVGAGI. V was cut by 0 bases and J by 1 base, with 7 bases left in between. This CDR3 comprises 14 residues. CDR3 loop: CASSYSLGSYEQYF. The CDR3 nucleotides are TGTGCCAGCAGTTACTCGCTAGGTTCCTACGAGCAGTACTTC.

The CDR3 DNA reads TGCAGCGTTGTATACAGGGTTGTGAACACTGAAGCTTTCTTT. As protein: CSVVYRVVNTEAFF. This chain joins TRBV29-1 and TRBJ1-1; D perhaps matches TRBD1 (6 bases). This CDR3 contains 14 residues. The germline V gene has CDR1 SQVTM and CDR2 ANQGSEA. The V gene lost 4 bases and the J gene lost 0 bases, with 12 bases spanning the gap.

Here the CDR3 DNA reads TGCGCCAGCAGCTTACCTAGCGGAGACACCGGGGAGCTGTTTTTT. Translation gives CASSLPSGDTGELFF. The rearrangement joins TRBV5-1 to TRBJ2-2, with 7 bases matching TRBD2. Germline V CDR1 and CDR2: SGHRS, YFSETQ. CDR3 size: 15 residues. J was trimmed by 3 bases and V by 2 bases; bases with no gene match: 4. Using reference TRBV5-1 and TRBJ2-2 for the parts outside the CDR3, the full variable domain is KAGVTQTPRYLIKTRGQQVTLSCSPISGHRSVSWYQQTPGQGLQFLFEYFSETQRNKGNFPGRFSGRQFSNSRSEMNVSTLELGDSALYLCASSLPSGDTGELFFGEGSRLTVL.

Only one count was recorded for this clone. The chain recombines TRBV10-3 with TRBJ2-7; 9 bases are shared with TRBD1. Germline V CDR1 and CDR2: ENHRY, SYGVKD. This CDR3 has 15 residues. V shed 2 bases and J 2 bases; nucleotides not matched to a gene: 4. CDR3 amino acids: CAISEPGQGTYEQYF. DNA for the CDR3: TGTGCCATCAGTGAGCCGGGACAGGGAACCTACGAGCAGTACTTC.

The chain couples TRBV28 to TRBJ2-7, with a weak D call TRBD1 (6 bases). Germline V gives CDR1 MDHEN, CDR2 SYDVKM. V lost 4 bases to trimming and J lost 2 bases, with 9 bases between them. CDR3 size: 13 residues. The CDR3 is CASSSRQAYEQYF. CDR3 bases: TGTGCCAGCAGTTCCCGACAGGCCTACGAGCAGTACTTC.

The chain joins TRBV6-1 to TRBJ1-5; D might be TRBD1 (5 bases). V shed 7 bases and J shed 5 bases, with 15 bases lying between them. This CDR3 spans 14 amino acids. CDR1 and CDR2 (germline): MNHNS, SASEGT. In DNA, the CDR3 is TGTGCCAGCAAAGAGATGGCAGGGTATCAGCCCCAGCATTTT. It encodes CASKEMAGYQPQHF.

The rearrangement joins TRBV6-5 to TRBJ1-5; weak D call: TRBD1 (6 bases). V dropped 4 bases and J dropped 7 bases, with 14 bases sitting between them. Germline V lookup: CDR1 MNHEY, CDR2 SVGAGI. The CDR3 length is 14 residues. CDR3 residues: CASSLYQGNQPQHF. The CDR3 DNA sequence: TGTGCCAGCAGTTTGTACCAGGGGAACCAGCCCCAGCATTTT.

The V gene is TRBV7-3, the J gene TRBJ2-1; 11 bases fit TRBD2. CDR3 length: 17 amino acids. V shed 5 bases and J 4 bases; nucleotides not matched to a gene: 10. Germline V gene lookup returns CDR1 SGHTA and CDR2 FQGTGA. CDR3 nucleotide sequence: TGTGCCAGCAGCCTCGAGGGGCTAGCGGGAGGTTACAATGAGCAGTTCTTC. This codes for CASSLEGLAGGYNEQFF.

The V gene is TRBV4-1, the J gene TRBJ1-1; D not certain. The length of the CDR3 is 14 residues. V lost 5 bases and J lost 1, with 11 bases in between. CDR1 is MGHRA, CDR2 YSYEKL, per germline. CDR3 region: CASSLFVGNTEAFF. The CDR3 DNA follows: TGCGCCAGCAGCTTATTTGTCGGGAACACTGAAGCTTTCTTT.

The rearrangement joins TRBV30 to TRBJ1-2, with 7 positions matching TRBD1. The CDR3 has 15 residues. V lost 2 bases, J lost 4 bases, and 10 bases stayed unmatched. Germline CDR1 GTSNPN, CDR2 SVGIG (reference sequence). The DNA for the CDR3 is TGTGCCTGGAGTTCCCGGGACAGAGGGGTCTATGGCTACACCTTC. Translating it yields CAWSSRDRGVYGYTF.

Here the CDR3 DNA reads TGTGCCAGCAGTGTTACAGGGTCCTACGAGCAGTACTTC. Translation gives CASSVTGSYEQYF. The chain uses TRBV6-1 and TRBJ2-7; D is perhaps TRBD1 (6 bases). V gave up 4 bases and J gave up 1 base, with 8 bases separating them. The CDR3 is 13 amino acids. Germline-derived CDR1 and CDR2 are MNHNS and SASEGT.

This chain links TRBV5-1 with TRBJ2-7; TRBD1 agrees at 8 bases. CDR3 size: 15 residues. The trim removed 0 bases at V and 6 bases at J, leaving 8 bases unmatched. The V gene's germline CDR1 is SGHRS and CDR2 YFSETQ. CDR3 DNA: TGCGCCAGCAGCTTGGTGCAGGGGGCGCTTAGCGAGCAGTACTTC. Protein product: CASSLVQGALSEQYF.

This chain connects TRBV27 to TRBJ2-3; the match to TRBD1 covers 10 bases. V lost 6 bases to trimming and J lost 5 bases; unmatched junction nucleotides: 5. CDR1 and CDR2 (germline): MNHEY, SMNVEV (reference sequence). The CDR3 length is 14 residues. Written as DNA, the CDR3 is TGTGCCAGCAGAGACAGGGGGCGTGGAGATACGCAGTATTTT. This encodes CASRDRGRGDTQYF.

The gene calls are TRBV28 and TRBJ1-5; TRBD1 matches at 8 bases. V trimming: 10 bases; J trimming: 3 bases; junction bases outside the gene matches: 5. The CDR3 is 13 amino acids. In germline, CDR1 is MDHEN, CDR2 SYDVKM. The CDR3 spells CAMGTGTNQPQHF. In DNA, the CDR3 is TGTGCCATGGGGACAGGTACCAATCAGCCCCAGCATTTT. The full variable domain, in which reference TRBV28 and TRBJ1-5 provide the parts outside the CDR3, is DVKVTQSSRYLVKRTGEKVFLECVQDMDHENMFWYRQDPGLGLRLIYFSYDVKMKEKGDIPEGYSVSREKKERFSLILESASTNQTSMYLCAMGTGTNQPQHFGDGTRLSIL.

V gene TRBV6-5 combines with J gene TRBJ1-1; 9 nucleotides agree with TRBD1. The CDR3 length is 15 residues. The trim removed 6 bases at V and 3 bases at J, leaving 8 bases unmatched. CDR1 and CDR2 from the germline V gene are MNHEY and SVGAGI. CDR3 DNA sequence: TGTGCCAGCAGACAGGGGGCTAGTGGGTACACTGAAGCTTTCTTT. Residues: CASRQGASGYTEAFF.

The chain recombines TRBV28 with TRBJ1-5; D gene unclear. The ends were cut back, 2 bases at V and 9 bases at J, with 11 bases in the middle. CDR1 is MDHEN, CDR2 SYDVKM, per germline. The CDR3 is made up of 13 amino acids. The CDR3 bases are TGTGCCAGCAGTTTACCGAGACCGGGGCCCCAGCATTTT. Translation gives CASSLPRPGPQHF.

The rearrangement uses TRBV6-5 and TRBJ1-1; 7 nucleotides agree with TRBD1. The junction had 3 bases not matched to a gene; V was cut back by 4 bases and J by 4 bases. Germline V gene sequence: CDR1 MNHEY, CDR2 SVGAGI. The CDR3 totals 13 residues. The CDR3 reads CASSWAGGTEAFF. As DNA, the CDR3 is TGTGCCAGCAGTTGGGCAGGGGGCACTGAAGCTTTCTTT.

The rearrangement uses TRBV19 and TRBJ2-3, with D possibly being TRBD2 (5 bases). Germline loops: CDR1 LNHDA, CDR2 SQIVND (reference sequence). Deletions cut 2 bases from V and 5 bases from J, with 8 bases between. There are 13 residues in the CDR3. CDR3 DNA sequence: TGTGCCAGTAGTATACGGGAAAGAGATACGCAGTATTTT. It codes for CASSIRERDTQYF.